Given below is one T cell receptor (beta chain) in context. Autoimmune disease history or systemic immunosuppression meant exclusion. The data are from a study of OX40 agonist ivuxolimab in advanced cancers. Study at large: Ivuxolimab is an agonistic anti-OX40 (CD134) antibody, and patients were treated with it.

Sequencing used immunoSEQ multiplex PCR; TCRdb keeps in-frame clones, though not all of them. The repertoire holds 45,000 to 50,000 clones, 92% seen once, with roughly 6.8% in the top ten. The source was CD4+ or CD8+ T cells sorted from blood, collected in a trial of the OX40 agonist ivuxolimab. This TCR was sampled from an adult with an advanced solid tumor such as melanoma, head and neck, liver or kidney cancer.

CDR3 amino acids: CASSSPFRGRDTEAFF. CDR3 DNA sequence: TGCGCCAGCAGCTCACCCTTCAGGGGGCGGGACACTGAAGCTTTCTTT. The rearrangement links TRBV5-1 to TRBJ1-1, with 8 bases fitting TRBD1. Germline loops: CDR1 SGHRS, CDR2 YFSETQ. The J segment lost 3 bases and the V segment lost 3 bases, leaving 10 bases of the junction unmatched. This CDR3 spans 16 amino acids.